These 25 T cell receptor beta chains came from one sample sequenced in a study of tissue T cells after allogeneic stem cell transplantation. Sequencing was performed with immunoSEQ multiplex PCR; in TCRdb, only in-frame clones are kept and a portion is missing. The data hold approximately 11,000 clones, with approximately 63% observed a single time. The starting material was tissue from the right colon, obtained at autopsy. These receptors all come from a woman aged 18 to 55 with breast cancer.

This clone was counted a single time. CDR3 protein: CASSVAFGSSYEQYF. The CDR3 coding sequence is TGTGCCAGCAGCGTAGCTTTCGGGAGTAGCTACGAGCAGTACTTC. This chain connects TRBV9 to TRBJ2-7; D may be TRBD2 (6 bases). Germline values: CDR1 SGDLS, CDR2 YYNGEE. The CDR3 extends over 15 amino acids. V shed 0 bases and J shed 3 bases, with 13 bases lying between them. Drawing the rest from reference TRBV9 and TRBJ2-7, the complete variable domain is DSGVTQTPKHLITATGQRVTLRCSPRSGDLSVYWYQQSLDQGLQFLIQYYNGEERAKGNILERFSAQQFPDLHSELNLSSLELGDSALYFCASSVAFGSSYEQYFGPGTRLTVT.

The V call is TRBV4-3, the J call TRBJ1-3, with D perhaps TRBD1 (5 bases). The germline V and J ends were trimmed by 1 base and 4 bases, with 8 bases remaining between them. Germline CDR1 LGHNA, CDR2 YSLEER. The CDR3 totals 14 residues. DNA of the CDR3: TGCGCCAGCAGCCAAGCTGGGACGGGAAACACCATATATTTT. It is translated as CASSQAGTGNTIYF.

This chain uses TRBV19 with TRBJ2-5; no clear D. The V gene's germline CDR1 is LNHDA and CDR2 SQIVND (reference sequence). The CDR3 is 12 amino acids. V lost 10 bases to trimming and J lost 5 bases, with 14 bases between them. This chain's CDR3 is CATAPNLETQYF. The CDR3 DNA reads TGTGCCACCGCCCCCAATCTGGAGACCCAGTACTTC.

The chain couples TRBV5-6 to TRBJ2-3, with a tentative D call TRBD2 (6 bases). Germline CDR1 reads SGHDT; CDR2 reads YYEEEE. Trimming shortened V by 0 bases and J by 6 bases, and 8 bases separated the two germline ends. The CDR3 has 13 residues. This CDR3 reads CASSLVRGDTQYF. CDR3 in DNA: TGTGCCAGCAGCTTGGTACGGGGGGATACGCAGTATTTT.

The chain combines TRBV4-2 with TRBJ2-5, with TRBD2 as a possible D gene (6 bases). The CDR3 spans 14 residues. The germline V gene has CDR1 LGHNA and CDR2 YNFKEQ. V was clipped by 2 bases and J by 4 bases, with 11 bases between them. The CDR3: CASSQNPGLETQYF. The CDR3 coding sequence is TGTGCCAGCAGCCAAAACCCGGGACTAGAGACCCAGTACTTC.

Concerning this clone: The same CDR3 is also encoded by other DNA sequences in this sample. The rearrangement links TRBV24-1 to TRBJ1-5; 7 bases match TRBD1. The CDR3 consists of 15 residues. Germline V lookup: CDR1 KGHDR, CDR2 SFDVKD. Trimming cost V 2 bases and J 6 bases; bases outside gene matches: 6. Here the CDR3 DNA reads TGTGCCACCAGTGATTCCCGACAGGGAAGTCAGCCCCAGCATTTT. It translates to CATSDSRQGSQPQHF.

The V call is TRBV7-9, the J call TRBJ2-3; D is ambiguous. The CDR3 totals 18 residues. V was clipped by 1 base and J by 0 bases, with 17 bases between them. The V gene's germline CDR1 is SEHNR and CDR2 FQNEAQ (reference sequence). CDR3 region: CASSLEERRTLSTDTQYF. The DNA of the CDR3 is TGTGCCAGCAGCTTAGAAGAGCGTCGAACACTAAGCACAGATACGCAGTATTTT.

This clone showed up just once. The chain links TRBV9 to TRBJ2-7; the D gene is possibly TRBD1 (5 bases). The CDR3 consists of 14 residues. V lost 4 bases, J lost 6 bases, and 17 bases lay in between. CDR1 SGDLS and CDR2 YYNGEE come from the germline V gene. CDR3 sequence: CASSTAGYIGEQYF. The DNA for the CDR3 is TGTGCCAGCAGCACCGCAGGGTATATAGGCGAGCAGTACTTC.

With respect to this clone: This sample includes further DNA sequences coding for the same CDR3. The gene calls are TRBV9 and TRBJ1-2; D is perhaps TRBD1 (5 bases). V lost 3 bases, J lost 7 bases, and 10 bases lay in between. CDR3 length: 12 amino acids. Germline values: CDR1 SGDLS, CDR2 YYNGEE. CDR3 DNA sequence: TGTGCCAGCAGCGCGACGGGGGTTGGCTACACCTTC. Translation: CASSATGVGYTF.

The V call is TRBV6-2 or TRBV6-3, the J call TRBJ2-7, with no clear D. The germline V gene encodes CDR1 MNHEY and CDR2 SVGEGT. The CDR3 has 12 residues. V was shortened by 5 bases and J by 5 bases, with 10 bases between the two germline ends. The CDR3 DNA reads TGTGCCAGCAGTAAAGGACCCGACGAGCAGTACTTC. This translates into CASSKGPDEQYF.

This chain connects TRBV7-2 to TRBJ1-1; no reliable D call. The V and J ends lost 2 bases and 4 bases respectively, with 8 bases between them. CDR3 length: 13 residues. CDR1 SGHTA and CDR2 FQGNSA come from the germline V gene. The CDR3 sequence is CASSLWEFTEAFF. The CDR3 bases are TGTGCCAGCAGCTTATGGGAATTCACTGAAGCTTTCTTT. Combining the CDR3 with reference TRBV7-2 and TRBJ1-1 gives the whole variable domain GAGVSQSPSNKVTEKGKDVELRCDPISGHTALYWYRQSLGQGLEFLIYFQGNSAPDKSGLPSDRFSAERTGGSVSTLTIQRTQQEDSAVYLCASSLWEFTEAFFGQGTRLTVV.

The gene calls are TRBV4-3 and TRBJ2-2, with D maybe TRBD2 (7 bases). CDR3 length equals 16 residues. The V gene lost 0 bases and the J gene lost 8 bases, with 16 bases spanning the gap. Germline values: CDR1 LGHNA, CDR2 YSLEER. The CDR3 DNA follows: TGCGCCAGCAGCCAAGATCCGCCGGGGGGCGCGGGGGAGCTGTTTTTT. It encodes CASSQDPPGGAGELFF.

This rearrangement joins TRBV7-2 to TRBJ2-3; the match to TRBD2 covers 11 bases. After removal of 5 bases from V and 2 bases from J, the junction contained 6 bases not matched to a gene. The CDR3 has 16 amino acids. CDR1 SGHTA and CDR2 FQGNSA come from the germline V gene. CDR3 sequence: CASSPTGLAATDTQYF. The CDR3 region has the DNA TGTGCCAGCAGCCCCACGGGACTAGCGGCCACAGATACGCAGTATTTT.

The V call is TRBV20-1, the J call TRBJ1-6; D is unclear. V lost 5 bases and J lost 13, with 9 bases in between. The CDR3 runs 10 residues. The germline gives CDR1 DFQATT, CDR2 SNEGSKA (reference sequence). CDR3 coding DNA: TGCAGTGCTCCGGGAGGGCCCCTCCACTTT. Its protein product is CSAPGGPLHF.

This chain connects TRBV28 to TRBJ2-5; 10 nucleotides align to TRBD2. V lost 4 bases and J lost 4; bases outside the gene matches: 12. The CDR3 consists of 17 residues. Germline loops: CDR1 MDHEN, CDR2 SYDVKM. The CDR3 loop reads CASSSAPLAGVLETQYF. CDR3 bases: TGTGCCAGCAGTTCTGCCCCCCTAGCGGGAGTGTTAGAGACCCAGTACTTC.

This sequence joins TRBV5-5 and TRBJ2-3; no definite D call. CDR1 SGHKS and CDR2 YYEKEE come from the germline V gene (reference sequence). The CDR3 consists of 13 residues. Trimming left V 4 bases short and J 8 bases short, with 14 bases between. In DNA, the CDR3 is TGTGCCAGCAGCACAGACTCCCCCGGTACGCAGTATTTT. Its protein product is CASSTDSPGTQYF.

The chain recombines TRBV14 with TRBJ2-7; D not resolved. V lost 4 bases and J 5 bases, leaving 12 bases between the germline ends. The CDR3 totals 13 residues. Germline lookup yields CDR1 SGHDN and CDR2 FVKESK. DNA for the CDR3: TGTGCCAGCAGCCCATGGCAGTTCGACGAGCAGTACTTC. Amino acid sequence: CASSPWQFDEQYF.

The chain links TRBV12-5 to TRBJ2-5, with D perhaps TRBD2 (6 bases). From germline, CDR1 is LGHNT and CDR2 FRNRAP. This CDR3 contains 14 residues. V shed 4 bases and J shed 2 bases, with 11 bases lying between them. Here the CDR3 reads CASGWGTQQETQYF. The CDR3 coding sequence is TGTGCTAGTGGTTGGGGGACTCAGCAAGAGACCCAGTACTTC.

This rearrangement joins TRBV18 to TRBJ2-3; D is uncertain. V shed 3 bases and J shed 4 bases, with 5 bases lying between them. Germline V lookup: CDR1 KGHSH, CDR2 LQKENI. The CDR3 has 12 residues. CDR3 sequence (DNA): TGTGCCAGCTCACCCCCCTCAGATACGCAGTATTTT. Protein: CASSPPSDTQYF. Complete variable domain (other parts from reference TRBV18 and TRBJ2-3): NAGVMQNPRHLVRRRGQEARLRCSPMKGHSHVYWYRQLPEEGLKFMVYLQKENIIDESGMPKERFSAEFPKEGPSILRIQQVVRGDSAAYFCASSPPSDTQYFGPGTRLTVL.

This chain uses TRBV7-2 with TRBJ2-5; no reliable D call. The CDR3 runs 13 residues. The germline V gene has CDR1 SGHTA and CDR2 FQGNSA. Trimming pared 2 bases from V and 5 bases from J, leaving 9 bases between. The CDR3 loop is CASSLNSMETQYF. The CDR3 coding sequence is TGTGCCAGCAGCTTAAATTCGATGGAGACCCAGTACTTC. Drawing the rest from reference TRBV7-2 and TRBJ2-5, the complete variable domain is GAGVSQSPSNKVTEKGKDVELRCDPISGHTALYWYRQSLGQGLEFLIYFQGNSAPDKSGLPSDRFSAERTGGSVSTLTIQRTQQEDSAVYLCASSLNSMETQYFGPGTRLLVL.

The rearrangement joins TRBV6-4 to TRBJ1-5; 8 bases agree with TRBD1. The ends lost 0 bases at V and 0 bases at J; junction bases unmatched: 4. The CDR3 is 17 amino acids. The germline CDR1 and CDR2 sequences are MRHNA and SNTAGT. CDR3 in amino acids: CASSDSGTGYSNQPQHF. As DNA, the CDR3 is TGTGCCAGCAGTGACTCCGGGACAGGCTATAGCAATCAGCCCCAGCATTTT.

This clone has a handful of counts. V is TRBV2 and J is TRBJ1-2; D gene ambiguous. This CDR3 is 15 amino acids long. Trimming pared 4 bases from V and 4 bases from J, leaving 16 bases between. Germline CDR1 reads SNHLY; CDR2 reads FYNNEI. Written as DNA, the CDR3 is TGTGCCAGCAGTGGTTCTCTCCAAGTGGGCTATGGCTACACCTTC. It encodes CASSGSLQVGYGYTF.

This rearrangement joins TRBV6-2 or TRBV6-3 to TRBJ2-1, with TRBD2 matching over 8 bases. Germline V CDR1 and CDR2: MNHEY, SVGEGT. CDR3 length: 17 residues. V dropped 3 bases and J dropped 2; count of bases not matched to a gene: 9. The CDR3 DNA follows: TGTGCCAGCAGTTATTCGGGGACTAGTCGGGCCTACAATGAGCAGTTCTTC. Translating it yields CASSYSGTSRAYNEQFF.

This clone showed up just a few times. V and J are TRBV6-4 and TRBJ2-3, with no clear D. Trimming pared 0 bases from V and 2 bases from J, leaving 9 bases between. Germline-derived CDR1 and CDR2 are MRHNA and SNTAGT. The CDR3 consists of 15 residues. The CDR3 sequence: CASSDSFESTDTQYF. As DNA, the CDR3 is TGTGCCAGCAGTGACTCCTTCGAGTCCACAGATACGCAGTATTTT.

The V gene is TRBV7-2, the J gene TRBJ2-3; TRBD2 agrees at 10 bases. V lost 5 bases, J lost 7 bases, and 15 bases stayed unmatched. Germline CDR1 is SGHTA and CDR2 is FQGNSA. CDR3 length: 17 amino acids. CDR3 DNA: TGTGCCAGCAGCCCCGGATGGGTAGCGGGGGGTCGGAATACGCAGTATTTT. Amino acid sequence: CASSPGWVAGGRNTQYF.